This TCR beta chain is from a study of response to subunit inactivated influenza vaccine. Regarding the study as a whole: The authors offered the suggestion that each seasonal influenza vaccination recruits few new T cells.

Germline V gene data show CDR1 as MNHNS and CDR2 as SASEGT. V shed 4 bases and J shed 1 base, with 12 bases lying between them. The CDR3 runs to 15 residues. In the case of this clonotype: Its antigen is unidentified.

TCRdb reanalysed the RT-PCR reads using MiXCR and keeps one entry per CDR3 protein. Among hundreds of thousands of distinct CDR3 sequences listed, approximately 14% were seen once. This clonotype was sampled from a man aged 45 to 65 who received an inactivated influenza vaccine. This sample comprised PBMCs from blood, obtained 12 days after vaccination. The rearrangement joins TRBV6-1 to TRBJ2-3; D may be TRBD2 (5 bases). The CDR3 here is CASSVRGLGTDTQYF. As DNA, the CDR3 is TGTGCCAGCAGTGTAAGAGGGTTGGGCACAGATACGCAGTATTTT.